The text below deals with one T cell receptor beta chain. Extraction of PBMCs used 8 to 10 ml of fresh peripheral blood. This sample stems from a study of T cells in Graves' hyperthyroidism and ophthalmopathy. Amplified regions were TCR beta CDR3 sequences from RNA transcripts. The primer set for the first-round RT-PCR of the TCR CDR3 was HTBI. TCRdb fed the multiplex PCR reads into MiXCR, producing one record per CDR3 protein. This repertoire shows around 350,000 distinct CDR3 sequences, about a fifth found once; its top ten account for 3% to 4%. This CDR3 has 15 amino acids. Trimming removed 8 bases from V and 2 bases from J; junction bases left unmatched: 12.

J is TRBJ2-7 and V is TRBV12-3 or TRBV12-4, with 7 bases identical to TRBD2. This sequence was found in a woman younger than 35 with Graves' hyperthyroidism. Sequenced input: blood. The CDR3 DNA follows: TGTGCCAGCGTCCTCGGTAGCGGGCCTCCCTACGAGCAGTACTTC. Translation gives CASVLGSGPPYEQYF.